One and the same sample provided the 30 T cell receptor beta chains below, sequenced in a study of blood T cell repertoires in COVID-19. Data came from immunoSEQ multiplex PCR; TCRdb stores just in-frame clones and leaves some out. The sample has about 190,000 clones, 80% to 90% seen once. Sequencing was done on a sample of peripheral blood. Receptors originate from a man aged 25 to 40 with acute or convalescent COVID-19.

The sample holds one count of this clone. The chain joins TRBV19 to TRBJ2-7; TRBD2 agrees at 7 bases. Germline values: CDR1 LNHDA, CDR2 SQIVND (reference sequence). With 3 bases clipped from V and 6 bases from J, the junction kept 8 bases outside the gene matches. This CDR3 contains 14 residues. In DNA form, the CDR3 reads TGTGCCAGTAGTATTTTTGCGGGAGACGGCGAGCAGTACTTC. Translated, it gives CASSIFAGDGEQYF.

The chain uses TRBV10-2 and TRBJ2-7; 11 bases agree with TRBD1. Germline trimming cut 3 bases from V and 2 bases from J; bases unmatched to any gene: 3. This CDR3 contains 15 residues. In germline, CDR1 is WSHSY, CDR2 SAAADI. DNA for the CDR3: TGCGCCAGCAGTGACGGGACAGGGGGACCCTACGAGCAGTACTTC. Translated, it gives CASSDGTGGPYEQYF.

This clone came up once. The chain carries TRBV25-1 and TRBJ2-6; D is uncertain. Trimming cost V 3 bases and J 1 base, with 7 bases left between them. Germline V lookup: CDR1 MGHDK, CDR2 SYGVNS. The CDR3 consists of 15 residues. The CDR3 DNA follows: TGTGCCAGCAGTGAGACTCGTTCTGGGGCCAACGTCCTGACTTTC. This sequence encodes CASSETRSGANVLTF.

The CDR3 DNA is TGTGCCAGCAGTCTTGACAGTGCAACTAATGAAAAACTGTTTTTT. This sequence encodes CASSLDSATNEKLFF. V usage is TRBV28 and J usage is TRBJ1-4, with D possibly matching TRBD1 (5 bases). The germline gives CDR1 MDHEN, CDR2 SYDVKM. V was trimmed by 5 bases and J by 0 bases, leaving 10 bases between them. The CDR3 totals 15 residues.

The V gene is TRBV13, the J gene TRBJ1-1; maybe TRBD1 (6 bases). This CDR3 comprises 16 residues. The germline V gene encodes CDR1 PRHDT and CDR2 FYEKMQ (reference sequence). The germline V and J ends were trimmed by 5 bases and 4 bases, with 20 bases remaining between them. DNA of the CDR3: TGTGCCAGCAGCGCCCCCCCCAGGGGTGGCGGCACTGAAGCTTTCTTT. Translating it yields CASSAPPRGGGTEAFF.

This chain links TRBV10-2 with TRBJ2-7; weak D call: TRBD2 (6 bases). The CDR3 extends over 16 amino acids. Germline lookup yields CDR1 WSHSY and CDR2 SAAADI. Between the trimmed V and J ends, which lost 3 bases and 5 bases, there was a span of 20 bases. CDR3 coding DNA: TGCGCCAGCAGTGACCCCTTCGAGGGAGGTTGGGACGAGCAGTACTTC. This codes for CASSDPFEGGWDEQYF.

The chain recombines TRBV5-1 with TRBJ2-1, with 11 bases fitting TRBD2. V shed 0 bases and J 9 bases; nucleotides not matched to a gene: 14. Germline loops: CDR1 SGHRS, CDR2 YFSETQ. The CDR3 is made up of 18 amino acids. CDR3 DNA: TGCGCCAGCAGCTTGGGCGGACTAGCGGGCGCATCCGGGAGTGAGCAGTTCTTC. Translation: CASSLGGLAGASGSEQFF.

J is TRBJ1-6 and V is TRBV10-2; tentative D call: TRBD1 (5 bases). The V end was cut by 7 bases, the J end by 8 bases, with 9 bases between. CDR3 length equals 12 residues. Germline loops: CDR1 WSHSY, CDR2 SAAADI. The CDR3 sequence is CASMAGDSPLHF. In DNA, the CDR3 is TGCGCCAGCATGGCGGGGGATTCACCCCTCCACTTT.

The CDR3 here is CASSVLPAGGEAFF. CDR3 DNA: TGTGCCAGCAGCGTTCTCCCGGCAGGTGGTGAAGCTTTCTTT. This chain uses TRBV9 with TRBJ1-1, with no clear D. Trimming took 2 bases from V and 7 from J, leaving 15 bases between them. This CDR3 contains 14 residues. The germline V gene has CDR1 SGDLS and CDR2 YYNGEE.

The gene calls are TRBV27 and TRBJ2-3; TRBD2 is a possible D gene (6 bases). CDR3 length: 15 amino acids. The V end lost 6 bases, the J end lost 2 bases, and 15 bases lay between the germline ends. The V gene's germline CDR1 is MNHEY and CDR2 SMNVEV (reference sequence). CDR3 protein: CASRRPGLLTDTQYF. Written as DNA, the CDR3 is TGTGCCAGCAGGAGGCCGGGACTTCTCACAGATACGCAGTATTTT.

This rearrangement joins TRBV3-1 (or the pseudogene TRBV3-2) to TRBJ1-2; D might be TRBD1 (6 bases). Germline loops: CDR1 LGHDT, CDR2 YNNKEL (reference sequence). Trimming took 0 bases from V and 1 from J, leaving 15 bases between them. The CDR3 loop spans 17 amino acids. The CDR3 DNA reads as TGTGCCAGCAGCCAAGAGTTAGCAGGGGATTTTAACTATGGCTACACCTTC. This translates into CASSQELAGDFNYGYTF.

V and J are TRBV2 and TRBJ2-2; no definite D call. The CDR3 length is 15 residues. The germline V and J ends were trimmed by 2 bases and 9 bases, with 16 bases remaining between them. Germline V gene data show CDR1 as SNHLY and CDR2 as FYNNEI. The DNA of the CDR3 is TGTGCCAGCAGTGAACCACCTCTCGGTACCTGGGAGCTGTTTTTT. Its protein product is CASSEPPLGTWELFF.

The rearrangement uses TRBV2 and TRBJ1-1; D perhaps matches TRBD1 (6 bases). The length of the CDR3 is 16 residues. V was clipped by 4 bases and J by 4 bases, with 19 bases between them. CDR1 and CDR2 from the germline V gene are SNHLY and FYNNEI. This CDR3 reads CASSVGQILGSTEAFF. As DNA, the CDR3 is TGTGCCAGCAGTGTAGGACAGATCCTCGGTAGCACTGAAGCTTTCTTT. Looking up the rest from reference TRBV2 and TRBJ1-1 gives the full variable domain: EPEVTQTPSHQVTQMGQEVILRCVPISNHLYFYWYRQILGQKVEFLVSFYNNEISEKSEIFDDQFSVERPDGSNFTLKIRSTKLEDSAMYFCASSVGQILGSTEAFFGQGTRLTVV.

The J gene is TRBJ2-7, the V gene TRBV5-1; D uncertain. The CDR3 is made up of 15 amino acids. The germline V gene encodes CDR1 SGHRS and CDR2 YFSETQ. Trimming cost V 2 bases and J 9 bases, with 21 bases left between them. DNA of the CDR3: TGCGCCAGCAGCTTAGACTCCGGCTACTCGACGGGGCAGTACTTC. Translating gives CASSLDSGYSTGQYF.

This sequence joins TRBV29-1 and TRBJ2-3; TRBD1 is a possible D gene (6 bases). Germline V gene sequence: CDR1 SQVTM, CDR2 ANQGSEA. V dropped 2 bases and J dropped 3 bases, with 12 bases sitting between them. The CDR3 length is 14 residues. The CDR3 spells CSVERTGITDTQYF. In nucleotides, the CDR3 is TGCAGCGTTGAAAGAACAGGGATTACAGATACGCAGTATTTT.

This sequence joins TRBV7-9 and TRBJ1-2; no firm D call. Germline-derived CDR1 and CDR2 are SEHNR and FQNEAQ (reference sequence). V shed 0 bases and J shed 5 bases, with 7 bases lying between them. This CDR3 is built from 13 residues. The CDR3 region has the DNA TGTGCCAGCAGCTTAGCCGGAGTTTATGGCTACACCTTC. Translation: CASSLAGVYGYTF. Using reference TRBV7-9 and TRBJ1-2 for the parts outside the CDR3, the full variable domain is DTGVSQNPRHKITKRGQNVTFRCDPISEHNRLYWYRQTLGQGPEFLTYFQNEAQLEKSRLLSDRFSAERPKGSFSTLEIQRTEQGDSAMYLCASSLAGVYGYTFGSGTRLTVV.

CDR3 protein: CASSPTDQPQHF. In nucleotides, the CDR3 is TGTGCCAGCAGTCCTACAGATCAGCCCCAGCATTTT. The chain couples TRBV27 to TRBJ1-5; no firm D call. The ends were cut back, 5 bases at V and 5 bases at J, with 7 bases in the middle. CDR1 MNHEY and CDR2 SMNVEV come from the germline V gene (reference sequence). The CDR3 has 12 residues.

A remark on this clone: This same CDR3 is encoded by further DNA sequences in the sample. The rearrangement uses TRBV30 and TRBJ1-5, with D possibly matching TRBD1 (6 bases). Trimming cost V 0 bases and J 4 bases, with 7 bases left between them. The CDR3 sequence is 13 residues long. Germline V gene data show CDR1 as GTSNPN and CDR2 as SVGIG (reference sequence). The CDR3 DNA reads as TGTGCCTGGAGTGTACAGGGAAATCAGCCCCAGCATTTT. It specifies CAWSVQGNQPQHF.

CDR3 bases: TGTGCCAGCAGCTTGGAAGCGGGACAGGCGGACACTGAAGCTTTCTTT. This gives the protein CASSLEAGQADTEAFF. The V call is TRBV5-4, the J call TRBJ1-1; 8 bases align to TRBD1. V was pared by 0 bases and J by 3 bases, with 7 bases of the junction left unmatched. CDR3 length: 16 residues. CDR1 and CDR2 (germline): SGHNT, YYREEE (reference sequence). The full variable domain, with the rest looked up from reference TRBV5-4 and TRBJ1-1, is ETGVTQSPTHLIKTRGQQVTLRCSSQSGHNTVSWYQQALGQGPQFIFQYYREEENGRGNFPPRFSGLQFPNYSSELNVNALELDDSALYLCASSLEAGQADTEAFFGQGTRLTVV.

J is TRBJ1-5 and V is TRBV11-2, with TRBD1 identical over 7 bases. This CDR3 region has 12 residues. After removal of 5 bases from V and 11 bases from J, the junction contained 6 bases not matched to a gene. Germline-derived CDR1 and CDR2 are SGHAT and FQNNGV. CDR3 protein: CASSNHGQAQHF. For the CDR3, the DNA is TGTGCCAGCAGCAATCATGGACAGGCCCAGCATTTT.

The chain carries TRBV3-1 (or the pseudogene TRBV3-2) and TRBJ1-2, with TRBD1 identical over 9 bases. The length of the CDR3 is 13 residues. The germline CDR1 and CDR2 sequences are LGHDT and YNNKEL (reference sequence). V lost 4 bases, J lost 8 bases, and 5 bases stayed unmatched. The CDR3 nucleotides are TGTGCCAGCAGCCTCCTACAGGGGGCAGGCTACACCTTC. Its translation is CASSLLQGAGYTF.

This sequence joins TRBV29-1 and TRBJ1-6; D not certain. CDR1 is SQVTM and CDR2 is ANQGSEA in the germline V gene. V was trimmed by 4 bases and J by 7 bases, leaving 11 bases between them. The CDR3 covers 13 residues. CDR3 sequence (DNA): TGCAGCGTTGGAGAGCACACAAATTCACCCCTCCACTTT. Protein product: CSVGEHTNSPLHF.

The chain joins TRBV6-6 to TRBJ1-1; D gene uncertain. Germline CDR1 reads MNHNY; CDR2 reads SVGAGI (reference sequence). The V gene lost 2 bases and the J gene lost 1 base, with 11 bases spanning the gap. The CDR3 length is 15 residues. The DNA for the CDR3 is TGTGCCAGCAGTTACCCCGGGGAAAGGAACACTGAAGCTTTCTTT. Its translation: CASSYPGERNTEAFF.

V is TRBV27 and J is TRBJ2-7, with 8 bases aligning to TRBD1. V lost 6 bases, J lost 5 bases, and 12 bases stayed unmatched. Germline V gene sequence: CDR1 MNHEY, CDR2 SMNVEV (reference sequence). The CDR3 totals 15 residues. The CDR3 sequence is CASRLTGTGTHEQYF. In nucleotides, the CDR3 is TGTGCCAGCAGACTCACCGGGACAGGTACCCACGAGCAGTACTTC.

The chain carries TRBV6-5 and TRBJ1-1; D may be TRBD1 (6 bases). The CDR3 sequence is 13 residues long. The V end lost 6 bases, the J end lost 12 bases, and 20 bases lay between the germline ends. Germline-derived CDR1 and CDR2 are MNHEY and SVGAGI. CDR3 region: CASSRLDSQVTFF. The DNA for the CDR3 is TGTGCCAGCAGCCGACTGGACAGCCAGGTTACTTTCTTT.

The V and J genes are TRBV19 and TRBJ1-1; 7 bases map to TRBD1. V shed 5 bases and J 5 bases; nucleotides not matched to a gene: 8. Germline V gene lookup returns CDR1 LNHDA and CDR2 SQIVND (reference sequence). This CDR3 contains 14 residues. The CDR3 loop is CASSLQGRRTEAFF. The CDR3 nucleotides are TGTGCCAGTAGTCTACAGGGGCGGAGGACTGAAGCTTTCTTT.

The gene calls are TRBV29-1 and TRBJ2-3, with 7 positions matching TRBD2. Looked up from germline, CDR1 is SQVTM and CDR2 is ANQGSEA. The trim removed 1 base at V and 3 bases at J, leaving 4 bases unmatched. The CDR3 is made up of 14 amino acids. CDR3 region: CSVEGREKTDTQYF. The DNA for the CDR3 is TGCAGCGTTGAAGGGCGGGAGAAAACAGATACGCAGTATTTT.

V and J are TRBV27 and TRBJ2-7; D is perhaps TRBD1 (7 bases). CDR3 size: 13 residues. Germline CDR1 reads MNHEY; CDR2 reads SMNVEV (reference sequence). Between the trimmed V and J ends, which lost 5 bases and 1 base, there was a span of 9 bases. CDR3: CASSPGGSYEQYF. CDR3 DNA: TGTGCCAGCAGTCCAGGGGGGTCCTACGAGCAGTACTTC.

The chain combines TRBV2 with TRBJ1-2; D is uncertain. The V end was cut by 6 bases, the J end by 0 bases, with 8 bases between. The CDR3 loop spans 13 amino acids. CDR1 is SNHLY, CDR2 FYNNEI, per germline. CDR3 region: CASRADSNYGYTF. The CDR3 DNA is TGTGCCAGCAGGGCGGACTCTAACTATGGCTACACCTTC.

The V and J genes are TRBV18 and TRBJ1-6; 7 nucleotides agree with TRBD1. Losses at the gene ends were 7 bases for V and 8 bases for J; bases not matched to a gene: 5. CDR3 length: 13 residues. The germline gives CDR1 KGHSH, CDR2 LQKENI. As DNA, the CDR3 is TGTGCCAGCTTTAGGGGGCCGGATTCACCCCTCCACTTT. This codes for CASFRGPDSPLHF. The entire variable domain, with the rest obtained from reference TRBV18 and TRBJ1-6, is as follows: NAGVMQNPRHLVRRRGQEARLRCSPMKGHSHVYWYRQLPEEGLKFMVYLQKENIIDESGMPKERFSAEFPKEGPSILRIQQVVRGDSAAYFCASFRGPDSPLHFGNGTRLTVT.